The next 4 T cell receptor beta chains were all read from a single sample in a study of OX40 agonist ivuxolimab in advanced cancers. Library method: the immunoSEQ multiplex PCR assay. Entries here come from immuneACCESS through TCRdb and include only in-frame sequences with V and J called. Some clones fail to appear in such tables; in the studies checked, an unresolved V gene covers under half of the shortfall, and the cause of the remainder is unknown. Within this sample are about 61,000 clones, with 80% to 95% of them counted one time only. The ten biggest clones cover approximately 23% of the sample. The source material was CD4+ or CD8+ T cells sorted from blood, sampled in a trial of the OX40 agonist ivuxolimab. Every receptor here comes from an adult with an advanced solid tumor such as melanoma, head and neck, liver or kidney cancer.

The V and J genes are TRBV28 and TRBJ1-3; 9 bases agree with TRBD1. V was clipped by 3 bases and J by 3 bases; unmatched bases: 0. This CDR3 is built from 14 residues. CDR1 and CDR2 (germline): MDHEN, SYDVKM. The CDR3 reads CASSLGQGGNTIYF. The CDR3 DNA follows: TGTGCCAGCAGTTTGGGACAGGGTGGAAACACCATATATTTT. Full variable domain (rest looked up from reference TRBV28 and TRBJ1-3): DVKVTQSSRYLVKRTGEKVFLECVQDMDHENMFWYRQDPGLGLRLIYFSYDVKMKEKGDIPEGYSVSREKKERFSLILESASTNQTSMYLCASSLGQGGNTIYFGEGSWLTVV.

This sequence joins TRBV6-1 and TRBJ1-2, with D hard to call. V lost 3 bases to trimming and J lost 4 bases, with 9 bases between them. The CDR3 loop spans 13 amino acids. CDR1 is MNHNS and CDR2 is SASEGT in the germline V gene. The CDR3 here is CASSDSSPYGYTF. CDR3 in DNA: TGTGCCAGCAGTGACAGCTCCCCCTATGGCTACACCTTC.

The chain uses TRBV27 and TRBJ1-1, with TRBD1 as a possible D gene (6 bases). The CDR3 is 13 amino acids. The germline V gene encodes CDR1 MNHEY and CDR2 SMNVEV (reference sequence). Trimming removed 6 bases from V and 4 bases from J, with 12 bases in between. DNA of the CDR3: TGTGCCAGCAGGCCTACAGGGCGCACTGAAGCTTTCTTT. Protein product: CASRPTGRTEAFF.

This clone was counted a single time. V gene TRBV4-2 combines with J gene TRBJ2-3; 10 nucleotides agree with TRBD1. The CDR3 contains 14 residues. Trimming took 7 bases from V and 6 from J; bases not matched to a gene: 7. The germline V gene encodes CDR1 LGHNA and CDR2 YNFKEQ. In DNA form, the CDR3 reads TGTGCCAGCAAAGGGACAGGGGAGGCGGATACGCAGTATTTT. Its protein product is CASKGTGEADTQYF.